This T cell receptor beta chain emerged from a study of cytomegalovirus exposure and HLA in healthy donors. Study in general: Earlier work reported 117 million unique TCR beta sequences from 150 million to 200 million T cells.

Germline V gene data show CDR1 as MNHEY and CDR2 as SMNVEV (reference sequence). The CDR3 totals 15 residues. Trimming took off 4 bases at V and 1 base at J, with 13 bases between the two ends. Use of 60 Vbeta and 13 Jbeta primers characterized the PCR. This table comes from immunoSEQ multiplex PCR, and its TCRdb copy is limited to in-frame clones, with some not included. The table records approximately 190,000 clones, 82% of them present only once. Sample: PBMCs. This TCR derives from a woman between 18 and 30 years old in good health and CMV-seronegative. The chain couples TRBV27 to TRBJ1-1, with D uncertain. In nucleotides, the CDR3 is TGTGCCAGCAGTTCGATCGGGAGGACGAACACTGAAGCTTTCTTT. It translates to CASSSIGRTNTEAFF.